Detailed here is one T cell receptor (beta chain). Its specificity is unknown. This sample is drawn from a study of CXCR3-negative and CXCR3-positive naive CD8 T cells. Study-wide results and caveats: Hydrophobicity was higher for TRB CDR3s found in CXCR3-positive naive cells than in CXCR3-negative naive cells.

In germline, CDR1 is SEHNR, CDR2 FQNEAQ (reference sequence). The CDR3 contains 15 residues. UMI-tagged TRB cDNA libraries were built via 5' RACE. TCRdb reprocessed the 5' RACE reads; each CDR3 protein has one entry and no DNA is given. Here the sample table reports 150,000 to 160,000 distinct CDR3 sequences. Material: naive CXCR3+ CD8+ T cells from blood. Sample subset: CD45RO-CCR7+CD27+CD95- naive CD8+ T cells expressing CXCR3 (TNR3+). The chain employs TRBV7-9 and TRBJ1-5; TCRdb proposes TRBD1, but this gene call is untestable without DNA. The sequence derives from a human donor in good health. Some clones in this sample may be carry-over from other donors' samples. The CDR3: CASNPITGGDQPQHF. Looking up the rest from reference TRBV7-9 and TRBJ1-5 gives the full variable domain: DTGVSQNPRHKITKRGQNVTFRCDPISEHNRLYWYRQTLGQGPEFLTYFQNEAQLEKSRLLSDRFSAERPKGSFSTLEIQRTEQGDSAMYLCASNPITGGDQPQHFGDGTRLSIL.